This T cell receptor (beta chain) derives from a study of PD-1 blockade in classical Hodgkin lymphoma. Across the whole study: Patients were administered nivolumab (3 mg/kg intravenously) every 2 weeks. Study results and limitations: Diversity in CD4+ TCRs, unlike that measured in CD8+ TCRs, had risen significantly by C4D1. No one has yet defined what causes the repertoire differences, which may be disease activity or prior therapy.

Notes on this clone: Its matching antigen is unknown.

The table came from immunoSEQ multiplex PCR; TCRdb's copy has only in-frame clones and leaves some out. The table has 55,000 to 65,000 clones, approximately 90% seen once. Relapse after autologous stem cell transplantation occurred in every patient, and brentuximab vedotin exposure varied. This sequence was found in a human donor with classical Hodgkin lymphoma. The sample consisted of peripheral blood mononuclear cells (PBMCs), taken at baseline.

CDR3 nucleotides: TGTGCCAGCAGCCTTTACGGACTAGCGCACACAGATACGCAGTATTTT. This sequence encodes CASSLYGLAHTDTQYF. The J gene is TRBJ2-3, the V gene TRBV7-3; 9 positions agree with TRBD2. Germline V gene sequence: CDR1 SGHTA, CDR2 FQGTGA. With V trimmed by 5 bases and J by 2 bases, 8 bases remained unmatched. The CDR3 spans 16 residues.